The next 32 T cell receptor beta chains were all read from a single sample in a study of blood T cell repertoires in COVID-19. The table came from immunoSEQ multiplex PCR; TCRdb's copy has only in-frame clones and leaves some out. The sample lists fewer than 500,000 clones, over 65% occurring once. The specimen was peripheral blood. The receptors shown here come from a human donor with acute or convalescent COVID-19. The donor label of this sample is uncertain.

The chain carries TRBV5-1 and TRBJ2-1; no firm D call. Per the germline V gene, CDR1 is SGHRS and CDR2 is YFSETQ. The CDR3 covers 15 residues. V was trimmed by 0 bases and J by 16 bases, leaving 23 bases between them. The DNA for the CDR3 is TGCGCCAGCAGCTTGGACATCTCTGCGCGGAGTGGTAAATTCTTC. Encoded protein: CASSLDISARSGKFF.

The chain links TRBV4-2 to TRBJ1-1, with D possibly TRBD1 on 6 matching bases. Trimming left V 4 bases short and J 7 bases short, with 22 bases between. The CDR3 spans 16 residues. Germline-derived CDR1 and CDR2 are LGHNA and YNFKEQ. The chain's CDR3 is CASSPVGQRLHHEAFF. CDR3 DNA sequence: TGTGCCAGCAGCCCGGTAGGACAGAGACTACACCATGAAGCTTTCTTT.

The chain is built from TRBV15 and TRBJ2-1; 14 positions match TRBD2. The CDR3 contains 19 residues. The germline V gene encodes CDR1 LNHNV and CDR2 YYDKDF (reference sequence). V lost 7 bases to trimming and J lost 0 bases; unmatched junction nucleotides: 11. In nucleotides, the CDR3 is TGTGCCACCACCGGTGGTGGACTAGCGGGAGGCCACTCCTACAATGAGCAGTTCTTC. As protein: CATTGGGLAGGHSYNEQFF.

The rearrangement joins TRBV6-4 to TRBJ1-5; 7 bases line up with TRBD1. The V and J ends lost 5 bases and 5 bases, in that order; junction bases with no gene match: 6. The CDR3 has 14 residues. The germline CDR1 and CDR2 sequences are MRHNA and SNTAGT. This chain's CDR3 is CASSMEGAYQPQHF. Here the CDR3 DNA reads TGTGCCAGCAGTATGGAGGGGGCCTATCAGCCCCAGCATTTT.

This rearrangement joins TRBV19 to TRBJ1-1; D gene uncertain. The CDR3 extends over 15 amino acids. Trimming cost V 6 bases and J 0 bases, with 14 bases left between them. CDR1 and CDR2 (germline): LNHDA, SQIVND (reference sequence). The CDR3 DNA sequence: TGTGCCAGTAGCCTCTCTACAGCTATGAACACTGAAGCTTTCTTT. It yields the protein CASSLSTAMNTEAFF.

This clone has just a few counts. The V gene is TRBV7-9, the J gene TRBJ1-6; D is unclear. CDR1 SEHNR and CDR2 FQNEAQ come from the germline V gene (reference sequence). CDR3 length: 15 amino acids. V lost 3 bases and J lost 7, with 13 bases in between. CDR3 bases: TGTGCCAGCAGCTTCCGGGATGGGTCGAATTCACCCCTCCACTTT. This codes for CASSFRDGSNSPLHF.

J is TRBJ2-2 and V is TRBV11-3; D not resolved. The CDR3 is 16 amino acids. With 1 base removed from V and 1 base from J, the gap between germline ends came to 10 bases. Germline assignment: CDR1 SGHNT and CDR2 YENEEA. The CDR3 nucleotides are TGTGCCAGCAGCTTAGGTGTCGGCGGGAACACCGGGGAGCTGTTTTTT. As protein: CASSLGVGGNTGELFF. Based on the CDR3 plus reference TRBV11-3 and TRBJ2-2, the full variable domain is EAGVVQSPRYKIIEKKQPVAFWCNPISGHNTLYWYLQNLGQGPELLIRYENEEAVDDSQLPKDRFSAERLKGVDSTLKIQPAELGDSAVYLCASSLGVGGNTGELFFGEGSRLTVL.

The rearrangement uses TRBV30 and TRBJ2-7; 7 positions agree with TRBD1. Germline V gene lookup returns CDR1 GTSNPN and CDR2 SVGIG (reference sequence). J was trimmed by 0 bases and V by 0 bases; bases with no gene match: 2. The CDR3 loop spans 14 amino acids. CDR3 sequence (DNA): TGTGCCTGGAGTGTCGGGACAGTCTCCTACGAGCAGTACTTC. Protein sequence: CAWSVGTVSYEQYF.

On this clone: Compared with germline, one end of the junction differs, possibly owing to a read error. The CDR3 here is CVSSPDRDRVFF. CDR3 DNA sequence: TGTGTCAGCAGTCCCGACCGGGACAGGGTTTTCTTT. The genes are TRBV6-6 and TRBJ1-1; 9 bases match TRBD1. In germline, CDR1 is MNHNY, CDR2 SVGAGI (reference sequence). This CDR3 is 12 amino acids long.

This chain's CDR3 is CASGHERAIYNEQFF. Here the CDR3 DNA reads TGTGCCAGCGGTCACGAGAGGGCAATATACAATGAGCAGTTCTTC. The rearrangement joins TRBV9 to TRBJ2-1; tentatively, D is TRBD2 (5 bases). Germline-derived CDR1 and CDR2 are SGDLS and YYNGEE. Trimming removed 7 bases at V and 4 bases at J, with 18 bases between. The CDR3 runs 15 residues. Looking up the rest from reference TRBV9 and TRBJ2-1 gives the full variable domain: DSGVTQTPKHLITATGQRVTLRCSPRSGDLSVYWYQQSLDQGLQFLIQYYNGEERAKGNILERFSAQQFPDLHSELNLSSLELGDSALYFCASGHERAIYNEQFFGPGTRLTVL.

The gene calls are TRBV5-8 and TRBJ1-5; 9 bases line up with TRBD1. CDR1 SGHTS and CDR2 YDEGEE come from the germline V gene. The CDR3 is 16 amino acids. Trimming took 3 bases from V and 6 from J; bases not matched to a gene: 10. The CDR3: CASSSEGTGRSQPQHF. The CDR3 DNA sequence: TGTGCCAGCAGCTCGGAGGGGACAGGGAGGAGTCAGCCCCAGCATTTT.

The rearrangement uses TRBV6-5 and TRBJ1-1; a possible D gene is TRBD1 (6 bases). This CDR3 is built from 14 residues. Trimming took off 5 bases at V and 5 bases at J, with 15 bases between the two ends. Germline lookup yields CDR1 MNHEY and CDR2 SVGAGI. DNA of the CDR3: TGTGCCAGCAGTAGGCAGGGGTTTAAGACTGAAGCTTTCTTT. Residues: CASSRQGFKTEAFF.

The rearrangement uses TRBV11-2 and TRBJ1-1, with TRBD1 identical over 7 bases. Germline V gene lookup returns CDR1 SGHAT and CDR2 FQNNGV. The CDR3 loop spans 13 amino acids. After removal of 5 bases from V and 7 bases from J, the junction contained 7 bases not matched to a gene. The DNA of the CDR3 is TGTGCCAGCAGCCCCCATCGACAGGGTGAAGCTTTCTTT. Its protein product is CASSPHRQGEAFF.

This chain joins TRBV7-9 and TRBJ2-7; 7 bases align to TRBD1. Trimming cost V 3 bases and J 3 bases; bases outside gene matches: 5. This CDR3 spans 14 amino acids. Germline V CDR1 and CDR2: SEHNR, FQNEAQ (reference sequence). The CDR3 region has the DNA TGTGCCAGCAGCTTTAACAGGGGTAGCTACGAGCAGTACTTC. This gives the protein CASSFNRGSYEQYF.

This chain uses TRBV4-1 with TRBJ1-1; D remains ambiguous. Per germline, CDR1 MGHRA and CDR2 YSYEKL. The CDR3 has 12 residues. V was pared by 1 base and J by 7 bases, with 7 bases between. CDR3 sequence reads: CASSQAGIEAFF. The CDR3 nucleotides are TGCGCCAGCAGCCAAGCCGGGATTGAAGCTTTCTTT.

DNA for the CDR3: TGCGCCAGCAGCCAAGAATCAGGGGACTATGGCTACACCTTC. Its translation is CASSQESGDYGYTF. The V and J genes are TRBV4-1 and TRBJ1-2; D is possibly TRBD1 (6 bases). Deletions cut 0 bases from V and 3 bases from J, with 8 bases between. CDR1 and CDR2 from the germline V gene are MGHRA and YSYEKL. CDR3 length equals 14 residues.

This chain connects TRBV28 to TRBJ2-7, with 7 bases lining up with TRBD2. The V and J ends lost 10 bases and 6 bases, in that order; junction bases with no gene match: 15. The CDR3 totals 14 residues. Germline V CDR1 and CDR2: MDHEN, SYDVKM. The CDR3 coding sequence is TGTGCCATCGCACCTACCACGGGGGGAACCGAGCAGTACTTC. It encodes CAIAPTTGGTEQYF.

Worth noting for this clone: One end of the junction does not line up with germline, which may come from a read error. The sample has other DNA sequences that encode this CDR3 too. The rearrangement uses TRBV7-2 and TRBJ1-2; D gene uncertain. The germline gives CDR1 SGHTA, CDR2 FQGNSA. The CDR3 contains 14 residues. CDR3 DNA sequence: TGCGCCAGCAGCCCCTTTCGTGCTAACTATGGCTACACCTTC. This translates into CASSPFRANYGYTF.

The chain carries TRBV28 and TRBJ1-4, with 7 nucleotides matching TRBD1. The V gene end was trimmed by 7 bases and the J gene end by 2 bases; junction bases not matched to a gene: 10. The CDR3 totals 16 residues. Germline lookup yields CDR1 MDHEN and CDR2 SYDVKM. The CDR3 region is CASTPGAGGTNEKLFF. Here the CDR3 DNA reads TGTGCCAGCACCCCGGGGGCAGGGGGGACTAATGAAAAACTGTTTTTT.

The V gene is TRBV3-1 (or the pseudogene TRBV3-2), the J gene TRBJ2-1; 10 bases align to TRBD1. The CDR3 spans 18 residues. Germline values: CDR1 LGHDT, CDR2 YNNKEL (reference sequence). V lost 1 base to trimming and J lost 4 bases; unmatched junction nucleotides: 10. CDR3 DNA sequence: TGTGCCAGCAGCCAAGTGGAGTGGGGGACAGGGGAATACAATGAGCAGTTCTTC. This codes for CASSQVEWGTGEYNEQFF.

This clone has only a few counts. The V and J genes are TRBV4-1 and TRBJ2-3; D might be TRBD2 (6 bases). Germline CDR1 reads MGHRA; CDR2 reads YSYEKL. V was cut by 3 bases and J by 3 bases, with 10 bases left in between. The CDR3 runs 14 residues. The CDR3 is CASSHGAGTDTQYF. The CDR3, as DNA: TGCGCCAGCAGCCACGGTGCGGGAACAGATACGCAGTATTTT.

V gene TRBV7-9 combines with J gene TRBJ2-5, with a possible D match to TRBD2 (6 bases). Germline CDR1 and CDR2: SEHNR and FQNEAQ (reference sequence). V was trimmed by 2 bases and J by 3 bases, leaving 7 bases between them. This CDR3 is built from 13 residues. CDR3 protein: CASSLWGEETQYF. In DNA form, the CDR3 reads TGTGCCAGCAGCTTATGGGGGGAAGAGACCCAGTACTTC.

CDR3 nucleotides: TGTGCCAGCAGTTACTCGAGGTGGGTTCTCGCTGAAGCTTTCTTT. Protein product: CASSYSRWVLAEAFF. The genes are TRBV6-5 and TRBJ1-1; D is undetermined. This CDR3 has 15 amino acids. Germline V CDR1 and CDR2: MNHEY, SVGAGI. The ends were cut back, 0 bases at V and 6 bases at J, with 14 bases in the middle.

The chain combines TRBV9 with TRBJ2-1; perhaps TRBD1 as D (9 bases). Germline CDR1 SGDLS, CDR2 YYNGEE. The CDR3 spans 16 residues. With 5 bases removed from V and 2 bases from J, the gap between germline ends came to 17 bases. This chain's CDR3 is CASRSGGDRAYNEQFF. In DNA form, the CDR3 reads TGTGCCAGCAGGTCCGGGGGGGACAGGGCCTACAATGAGCAGTTCTTC.

This chain uses TRBV6-4 with TRBJ1-5, with D perhaps matching TRBD1 (6 bases). CDR1 is MRHNA, CDR2 SNTAGT, per germline. The CDR3 covers 17 residues. V was shortened by 1 base and J by 3 bases, with 16 bases between the two germline ends. This CDR3 reads CASSDLGDKEYNQPQHF. CDR3 nucleotide sequence: TGTGCCAGCAGTGACTTGGGGGACAAAGAGTACAATCAGCCCCAGCATTTT.

This clone was detected only a few times. This chain joins TRBV5-4 and TRBJ1-2, with D tentatively TRBD1 (6 bases). Germline-derived CDR1 and CDR2 are SGHNT and YYREEE (reference sequence). This CDR3 has 15 residues. The V gene lost 3 bases and the J gene lost 2 bases, with 14 bases spanning the gap. CDR3 in amino acids: CASSSSGTFNYGYTF. CDR3 coding DNA: TGTGCCAGCAGCTCGTCCGGGACATTCAACTATGGCTACACCTTC.

Details on this clone: Other DNA sequences in the same sample also yield this CDR3. CDR3 nucleotides: TGTGCCAGCAGTGACAGGGGCTGGAACTATGGCTACACCTTC. Its translation is CASSDRGWNYGYTF. The chain employs TRBV6-1 and TRBJ1-2; tentative D call: TRBD1 (6 bases). The CDR3 runs to 14 residues. Germline values: CDR1 MNHNS, CDR2 SASEGT. V lost 3 bases and J lost 2, with 10 bases in between.

This clone was observed once. This chain links TRBV2 with TRBJ2-7, with a tentative D call TRBD2 (6 bases). The CDR3 totals 16 residues. Germline-derived CDR1 and CDR2 are SNHLY and FYNNEI. V lost 6 bases and J lost 3, with 21 bases in between. CDR3 coding DNA: TGTGCCAGCAGGAGTGGAGCGGGCGGGTTGCTCTACGAGCAGTACTTC. It translates to CASRSGAGGLLYEQYF. Together with reference TRBV2 and TRBJ2-7, the CDR3 gives the full variable domain: EPEVTQTPSHQVTQMGQEVILRCVPISNHLYFYWYRQILGQKVEFLVSFYNNEISEKSEIFDDQFSVERPDGSNFTLKIRSTKLEDSAMYFCASRSGAGGLLYEQYFGPGTRLTVT.

The chain recombines TRBV27 with TRBJ1-1; 11 nucleotides match TRBD1. In germline, CDR1 is MNHEY, CDR2 SMNVEV (reference sequence). The CDR3 covers 17 residues. CDR3 nucleotide sequence: TGTTATTCCAGAGGACAGGGGGCCGGGCGCCTGAACACTGAAGCTTTCTTT. This sequence encodes CYSRGQGAGRLNTEAFF.

The chain combines TRBV7-2 with TRBJ1-4; no definite D call. V lost 4 bases, J lost 5 bases, and 8 bases lay in between. The CDR3 loop spans 13 amino acids. Germline CDR1 SGHTA, CDR2 FQGNSA. In DNA, the CDR3 is TGTGCCAGCAGCTCCGTTTTAAATGAAAAACTGTTTTTT. Residues: CASSSVLNEKLFF.

V and J are TRBV20-1 and TRBJ2-1, with 10 bases aligning to TRBD2. In germline, CDR1 is DFQATT, CDR2 SNEGSKA (reference sequence). V trimming: 3 bases; J trimming: 8 bases; junction bases outside the gene matches: 16. The CDR3 has 17 amino acids. This CDR3 reads CSASSLAGATPFDEQFF. Here the CDR3 DNA reads TGCAGTGCTAGTAGTCTAGCGGGGGCCACGCCTTTCGATGAGCAGTTCTTC.

The chain recombines TRBV29-1 with TRBJ1-1, with a weak D call TRBD1 (6 bases). V gave up 5 bases and J gave up 1 base, with 8 bases separating them. The germline CDR1 and CDR2 sequences are SQVTM and ANQGSEA. The CDR3 totals 12 residues. The CDR3 loop is CSVPQGNTEAFF. The CDR3 DNA is TGCAGCGTTCCACAGGGGAACACTGAAGCTTTCTTT.